This T cell receptor (beta chain) originates from a study of T-cell memory formation after mild COVID-19. Overall study findings and caveats: Mostly located in CM and EM were contracting CD4+ clones, with contracting CD8+ clones located in EMRA.

Only a few counts were recorded for this clonotype. Antigen: not known. Each CDR3 protein is one row after TCRdb ran MiXCR on the 5' RACE reads. The top ten hold 20% to 25% of the sample, which has around 300,000 distinct CDR3 sequences, 13% seen once. With 2 bases removed from V and 7 bases from J, the gap between germline ends came to 9 bases. The germline CDR1 and CDR2 sequences are MNHNS and SASEGT. The CDR3 is 13 residues long. This sequence was found in a man aged 18-30 years who had mild COVID-19 (a few samples of this study predate the infection). Cell type and time point are not known. This rearrangement joins TRBV6-1 to TRBJ2-1; maybe TRBD1 (5 bases). The sample comprised PBMCs or a T cell subset sorted from them (not recorded which). The CDR3 region has the DNA TGTGCCAGCAGTGAAAACAGGTTAAATGAGCAGTTCTTC. Encoded protein: CASSENRLNEQFF.